Included here is one T cell receptor (beta chain) sequence, with context. The entirety of the isolated RNA underwent reverse transcription, so expressed TCRB transcripts were sequenced. Generated by immunoSEQ multiplex PCR, the TCRdb table keeps only in-frame clones and is missing some. The repertoire consists of 200,000 to 300,000 clones, with over 12% occurring once and the leading ten covering more than 0.02%. V was cut by 0 bases and J by 0 bases, with 11 bases left in between. The germline V gene encodes CDR1 SGHRS and CDR2 YFSETQ. The CDR3 spans 16 residues. Sorting that relied on CD45RO/CCR7/CD25/CD127/CD95/CD27 yielded CD4+ naive, central memory, regulatory and stem cell-like memory cells. This sample is drawn from a study of beta chain features in type 1 diabetes.

This clonotype was obtained from a woman aged 40 to 50 in good health. This rearrangement joins TRBV5-1 to TRBJ2-3, with D tentatively TRBD2 (5 bases). Material: naive CD4+ T cells from blood. In nucleotides, the CDR3 is TGCGCCAGCAGCTTGGCCGCGACTATAAGCACAGATACGCAGTATTTT. Translation: CASSLAATISTDTQYF.